The TCR beta chain under discussion was sequenced for a study of shared clonotypes between healthy human individuals. The study's findings and limits: Clonotypes not shared had lower generation probabilities than those common to all four donors. Generally, naive subsets (rather than memory subsets) showed larger estimated richness.

Libraries were prepared by immunoSEQ multiplex PCR; TCRdb keeps only in-frame clonotypes and omits some of them. Counted here are about 680,000 clones, 92% occurring once; the ten biggest clones make up 20% to 25%. On this clone itself: Antigen specificity is unknown.

Germline V gene sequence: CDR1 LGHNA, CDR2 YSLEER. V shed 2 bases, J shed 1 base, and the junction held 1 base outside the gene matches. This CDR3 comprises 14 residues. The naive CD8 population came from CD45RO-negative cells selected for CCR7, without terminally differentiated effector memory CD45RA+ cells. Donation came from healthy HIV-negative adults that had no recent acute infections or vaccinations. The receptor was isolated from a young man in good health. The sequencing sample was made of naive CD8+ T cells sorted from blood. This chain joins TRBV4-3 and TRBJ2-7; 8 positions match TRBD1. This chain's CDR3 is CASSQYRGSYEQYF. Here the CDR3 DNA reads TGCGCCAGCAGCCAATACAGGGGGTCCTACGAGCAGTACTTC.